The text below deals with one T cell receptor beta chain. No antigen is known for it. A marrow graft followed busulfan-fludarabine conditioning, with cyclophosphamide on days +3 and +4. The protocol was immunoSEQ multiplex PCR, while the TCRdb copy is restricted to in-frame clones and leaves out a portion. The sample has about 4,000 clones, 60% to 80% seen once. Between the trimmed V and J ends, which lost 6 bases and 1 base, there was a span of 10 bases. Germline V gene data show CDR1 as PRHDT and CDR2 as FYEKMQ (reference sequence). CDR3 length: 13 residues. The data belong to a study of T cells after posttransplantation cyclophosphamide. Study-level results: Recipient CMV seropositivity and CMV reactivation strongly tracked TRB clonality. Skin or GI-infiltrating T cells shared few TRB sequences with blood. Donor CD8+ memory clones often dominated recipient blood repertoires at later times.

The source was CD8+ T cells sorted from PBMCs, collected about 1,200 days after allogeneic stem cell transplant with posttransplant cyclophosphamide. The rearrangement joins TRBV13 to TRBJ2-7; maybe TRBD2 (6 bases). The receptor was derived from a female patient between 40 and 55 years old who received an allogeneic stem cell transplant from a related donor, was CMV-positive, and had no GVHD. Some T cells may be supplied by the graft donor. CDR3 sequence reads: CASSRDSSYEQYF. The CDR3 DNA follows: TGTGCCAGCAGTCGGGACTCTTCCTACGAGCAGTACTTC.